This T cell receptor (beta chain) came from a study of siplizumab effects on memory and regulatory T cells (dated by TCRdb to between 2018 and 2021). As for the study more broadly: Across seven to nine responder-stimulator pairs, paired mixed lymphocyte reactions were conducted with siplizumab at approximately 0.99 ug/mL and without drug. The study looked at the effect of siplizumab, an anti-CD2 antibody, on alloreactive T-cell subsets in allogeneic mixed lymphocyte reactions made from human PBMCs. Paper-wide results and their limitations: Compared with memory T cells, unstimulated naive T cells appeared more diverse, and naive cells seemed to make a substantial contribution to the alloresponse. The suppressive function of proliferating Tregs from siplizumab cultures was not functionally confirmed. In reactions with siplizumab, an average of about 62% of mappable alloreactive CD4+ clones were Treg-derived, compared with roughly 27% in control reactions. The cumulative frequency of alloreactive sequences traceable to unstimulated CD4+ memory T cells was significantly reduced by siplizumab. About 80-96% of proliferating CD4+ or CD8+ clones could not be given a naive or memory phenotype. Because sequences at frequencies below about 10^-5 were poorly captured, only a minor fraction of alloreactive clones could be mapped back to unstimulated subsets.

In the case of this clone: This clone's antigen is unknown. One base away there is no much larger clone; base qualities are not given.

The germline V gene provides CDR1 MNHEY and CDR2 SVGAGI. The CDR3 contains 13 residues, cysteine and phenylalanine counted. Only the CDR3 DNA stays, 39 bases, in frame from base 1. V is shortened by 6 bases, J by 5 bases, and the region joining them spans 10 bases. For five to seven days, cells in the mixed lymphocyte reaction were kept in coculture at 37 degrees C. Responder PBMCs were labelled with CFSE, stimulator PBMCs were labelled with Violet Dye, and the two were mixed at a 1:1 ratio. Sorted unstimulated T cells, along with proliferating T cells recovered from mixed lymphocyte reactions, underwent TCRbeta CDR3 sequencing. Fresh whole blood from approximately 9 HLA-typed healthy donors was used to isolate PBMCs. After the mixed lymphocyte reaction, proliferating CFSE-low responder T cells were FACS-sorted for TCR sequencing. Library preparation used the immunoSEQ multiplex PCR assay. Each sample had 90,000 to 100,000 TCR templates assayed by the deep sequencing platform. Genomic DNA extracted from sorted T cells was the material used for TCRbeta CDR3 sequencing. The original pipeline was this. The R programming language was used for clonal analysis of TCRbeta CDR3 data. Alloreactive CD4+ and CD8+ clones were identified by comparing unstimulated samples to CFSE-low samples taken after the reaction. Regulatory or non-regulatory origin of alloreactive CD4+ clones was assigned by matching sequences to the sorted unstimulated Treg and non-Treg repertoires. TCRdb limited this immuneACCESS table to in-frame rearrangements with V and J called. A share of clones is missing; checked studies link under half to unresolved V genes, and the rest is unexplained. V, J and clone size are taken as reported in that table, and D and trimming were inferred from the DNA itself. Recorded for this sample are about 9,900 clones; 40% of them occurred a single time. The ten largest make up around 8.6% of the sample.

The rearranged chain carries TRBV6-5 and TRBJ2-2; the D gene is perhaps TRBD2, from 5 matching bases. The TCR comes from a human donor in good health; the cells came from an allogeneic mixed lymphocyte reaction. The sample consisted of CFSE-low (dividing) CD4+ T cells sorted from an allogeneic mixed lymphocyte reaction. The CDR3 region: CASRGVLTGELFF. The sequenced DNA is TGTGCCAGCAGGGGAGTTCTAACCGGGGAGCTGTTTTTT.